Below are 30 T cell receptor beta chains sequenced from a single sample in a study of T cell repertoires in cytomegalovirus infection. TCRdb called the reads again in MiXCR, with one record for every CDR3 protein. The repertoire has about 330,000 distinct CDR3 sequences, approximately 30% of them found once; the top ten carry roughly 12%. Their antigen targets remain unknown. This specimen consisted of cultured PBMCs, obtained from culture after CMV antigen stimulation. The receptors originated from a human donor in good health (CMV status not recorded). Some clones in this sample may be carry-over from other donors' samples.

This chain uses TRBV4-1 with TRBJ2-2; D gene uncertain. The germline gives CDR1 MGHRA, CDR2 YSYEKL. This CDR3 contains 12 residues. V lost 3 bases and J lost 5, with 4 bases in between. The CDR3 loop is CASSQRTGELFF. The CDR3 nucleotides are TGCGCCAGCAGCCAGAGGACCGGGGAGCTGTTTTTT.

The chain couples TRBV6-2 or TRBV6-3 to TRBJ2-3; 12 bases agree with TRBD2. Germline assignment: CDR1 MNHEY and CDR2 SVGEGT. Trimming took 5 bases from V and 3 from J; bases not matched to a gene: 6. CDR3 length equals 16 residues. CDR3 nucleotide sequence: TGTGCCAGCAGTGCAACTAGCGGGAGGTTTACAGATACGCAGTATTTT. This codes for CASSATSGRFTDTQYF.

This clonotype has only a few counts. The genes are TRBV7-9 and TRBJ1-6; D gene unclear. The CDR3 contains 15 residues. With 5 bases removed from V and 4 bases from J, the gap between germline ends came to 12 bases. Germline CDR1 SEHNR, CDR2 FQNEAQ (reference sequence). The CDR3 bases are TGTGCCAGCAGCAGCGACGTCGGGTATAATTCACCCCTCCACTTT. It is translated as CASSSDVGYNSPLHF.

V usage is TRBV7-9 and J usage is TRBJ2-1; TRBD2 matches 12 bases. Germline V CDR1 and CDR2: SEHNR, FQNEAQ (reference sequence). Trimming took 5 bases from V and 16 from J; bases not matched to a gene: 12. The CDR3 runs to 14 residues. The CDR3 region has the DNA TGTGCCAGCAGCCGGGCTAGCGGGAGGGCCATAATCTTCTTC. Its protein is CASSRASGRAIIFF.

This clonotype was counted a few times. The J gene is TRBJ2-7, the V gene TRBV7-2; 7 nucleotides align to TRBD2. The V and J ends lost 0 bases and 5 bases, in that order; junction bases with no gene match: 7. Germline-derived CDR1 and CDR2 are SGHTA and FQGNSA. This CDR3 spans 15 amino acids. CDR3 in DNA: TGTGCCAGCAGCTTAGCACTAGCGAGTTGGGACGAGCAGTACTTC. Protein sequence: CASSLALASWDEQYF.

This clonotype was recorded many times. The chain combines TRBV7-3 with TRBJ1-3; D might be TRBD1 (5 bases). V dropped 3 bases and J dropped 1 base, with 7 bases sitting between them. Looked up from germline, CDR1 is SGHTA and CDR2 is FQGTGA. This CDR3 has 14 residues. DNA of the CDR3: TGTGCCAGCAGCTTCGGGGCATCTGGAAACACCATATATTTT. It yields the protein CASSFGASGNTIYF.

The chain combines TRBV2 with TRBJ2-5, with D possibly called TRBD1 or TRBD2 (5 bases each). The CDR3 consists of 13 residues. CDR1 is SNHLY and CDR2 is FYNNEI in the germline V gene. V was cut by 5 bases and J by 5 bases, with 12 bases left in between. The CDR3: CASSSAWGETQYF. Written as DNA, the CDR3 is TGTGCCAGCAGTTCGGCTTGGGGGGAGACCCAGTACTTC.

V usage is TRBV19 and J usage is TRBJ2-7; no reliable D call. Trimming left V 0 bases short and J 5 bases short, with 5 bases between. This CDR3 has 12 residues. The germline gives CDR1 LNHDA, CDR2 SQIVND (reference sequence). The CDR3 spells CASSIDRHEQYF. In nucleotides, the CDR3 is TGTGCCAGTAGTATAGATCGACACGAGCAGTACTTC.

The chain links TRBV6-1 to TRBJ2-1; weak D call: TRBD1 (5 bases). Germline CDR1 and CDR2: MNHNS and SASEGT. This CDR3 has 15 amino acids. V lost 6 bases and J lost 6, with 18 bases in between. The CDR3 sequence is CASRTRQGRFNEQFF. Written as DNA, the CDR3 is TGTGCCAGCAGAACCCGGCAGGGTCGATTCAATGAGCAGTTCTTC.

This clonotype was counted between two and nine times. Compared with germline, one end of the junction differs, possibly owing to a read error. J is TRBJ2-4 and V is TRBV6-1, with D possibly TRBD1 on 6 matching bases. Germline values: CDR1 MNHNS, CDR2 SASEGT. The CDR3 runs 13 residues. The CDR3 DNA follows: TGTGCCAGCAGTGAACCCCCCAGTCAGGGGCCCGACTTC. Its protein is CASSEPPSQGPDF.

This clonotype was observed a few times. The V and J genes are TRBV6-1 and TRBJ2-7, with 9 positions matching TRBD1. Unmatched junction bases numbered 7, after V lost 6 bases and J lost 4 bases. The CDR3 contains 14 residues. Germline CDR1 is MNHNS and CDR2 is SASEGT. CDR3 sequence: CASRWDRVRYEQYF. DNA for the CDR3: TGTGCCAGCAGATGGGACAGGGTAAGATACGAGCAGTACTTC.

The V gene is TRBV4-1, the J gene TRBJ2-7; 9 bases agree with TRBD1. The trim removed 0 bases at V and 3 bases at J, leaving 6 bases unmatched. This CDR3 has 16 amino acids. Germline V gene sequence: CDR1 MGHRA, CDR2 YSYEKL. CDR3 in amino acids: CASSQDFGTGFYEQYF. CDR3 nucleotides: TGCGCCAGCAGCCAAGATTTTGGGACAGGGTTCTACGAGCAGTACTTC.

This clonotype appeared a few times. V usage is TRBV7-8 and J usage is TRBJ2-1; perhaps TRBD2 as D (5 bases). The germline V and J ends were trimmed by 0 bases and 9 bases, with 12 bases remaining between them. This CDR3 is built from 14 residues. Germline assignment: CDR1 SGHVS and CDR2 FQNEAQ. CDR3 loop: CASSLAEAAGEQFF. Here the CDR3 DNA reads TGTGCCAGCAGCTTAGCGGAGGCGGCTGGTGAGCAGTTCTTC.

The rearrangement joins TRBV12-3 or TRBV12-4 to TRBJ2-5; no definite D call. The germline V and J ends were trimmed by 4 bases and 4 bases, with 16 bases remaining between them. There are 15 residues in the CDR3. DNA for the CDR3: TGTGCCAGCAGTTCCCCCACGGGTGTGGGAGAGACCCAGTACTTC. Its protein product is CASSSPTGVGETQYF.

The chain uses TRBV7-2 and TRBJ2-7; 7 nucleotides align to TRBD2. Germline-derived CDR1 and CDR2 are SGHTA and FQGNSA. The CDR3 is made up of 15 amino acids. After removal of 0 bases from V and 3 bases from J, the junction contained 5 bases not matched to a gene. CDR3 sequence: CASSLAGGPLYEQYF. The CDR3 region has the DNA TGTGCCAGCAGCTTAGCGGGAGGGCCGCTCTACGAGCAGTACTTC.

The rearrangement links TRBV5-6 to TRBJ1-4, with a tentative D call TRBD1 (6 bases). This CDR3 comprises 14 residues. CDR1 and CDR2 from the germline V gene are SGHDT and YYEEEE. V lost 0 bases to trimming and J lost 8 bases, with 11 bases between them. The CDR3 region has the DNA TGTGCCAGCAGCTTGGACAGGGTGGACGAAAAACTGTTTTTT. It translates to CASSLDRVDEKLFF.

V and J are TRBV12-3 or TRBV12-4 and TRBJ2-7; 7 bases align to TRBD1. The V gene end was trimmed by 9 bases and the J gene end by 2 bases; junction bases not matched to a gene: 4. The CDR3 runs 12 residues. CDR3 in DNA: TGTGCCAGAGGACAGGTGACCTACGAGCAGTACTTC. This codes for CARGQVTYEQYF.

This clonotype was found a few times. This chain uses TRBV7-2 with TRBJ1-3; 8 bases map to TRBD1. Per the germline V gene, CDR1 is SGHTA and CDR2 is FQGNSA. The CDR3 covers 16 residues. Trimming removed 5 bases from V and 2 bases from J; junction bases left unmatched: 8. The CDR3 DNA reads TGTGCCAGCAGCAGTCCGGGACAGGATACTGGAAACACCATATATTTT. This codes for CASSSPGQDTGNTIYF.

This chain joins TRBV6-1 and TRBJ2-1; D possibly corresponds to TRBD1 (5 bases). Trimming removed 5 bases from V and 7 bases from J, with 12 bases in between. The CDR3 loop spans 13 amino acids. CDR1 MNHNS and CDR2 SASEGT come from the germline V gene. CDR3 DNA sequence: TGTGCCAGCAGTCAGGGATTAGGGAATGAGCAGTTCTTC. This sequence encodes CASSQGLGNEQFF.

The chain recombines TRBV20-1 with TRBJ1-4; no firm D call. V was cut by 2 bases and J by 5 bases, with 15 bases left in between. The CDR3 is 15 amino acids. Germline assignment: CDR1 DFQATT and CDR2 SNEGSKA (reference sequence). The CDR3 sequence: CSARPNLGLNEKLFF. The CDR3 region has the DNA TGCAGTGCTAGACCTAATCTCGGGTTGAATGAAAAACTGTTTTTT.

This clonotype was seen a few times. The chain combines TRBV11-2 with TRBJ2-1; the match to TRBD2 covers 9 bases. The CDR3 has 15 amino acids. V was clipped by 8 bases and J by 1 base; unmatched bases: 6. Germline V gene sequence: CDR1 SGHAT, CDR2 FQNNGV. CDR3 in amino acids: CASRLAGASYNEQFF. CDR3 coding DNA: TGTGCCAGCCGATTAGCGGGAGCTTCCTACAATGAGCAGTTCTTC.

V is TRBV28 and J is TRBJ2-3; D not certain. From germline, CDR1 is MDHEN and CDR2 SYDVKM. The CDR3 has 14 residues. V lost 5 bases, J lost 2 bases, and 11 bases lay in between. This chain's CDR3 is CASSAPGSTDTQYF. The DNA for the CDR3 is TGTGCCAGCAGTGCCCCAGGTTCCACAGATACGCAGTATTTT.

The gene calls are TRBV11-2 and TRBJ2-1; tentative D call: TRBD1 (5 bases). Trimming left V 3 bases short and J 4 bases short, with 22 bases between. Germline V CDR1 and CDR2: SGHAT, FQNNGV. This CDR3 has 18 amino acids. CDR3 residues: CASSFTHGQGPAYNEQFF. The CDR3 DNA reads TGTGCCAGCAGCTTTACGCACGGCCAGGGCCCGGCGTACAATGAGCAGTTCTTC.

The chain employs TRBV23-1 and TRBJ2-1; TRBD1 agrees at 7 bases. TRBV23-1 belongs to the ORF category, with a function that is uncertain. CDR3 length equals 13 residues. Trimming cost V 3 bases and J 8 bases; bases outside gene matches: 4. The CDR3 DNA is TGCGCCAGCAGTCACCGAGGGGGCCATGAGCAGTTCTTC. Amino acids: CASSHRGGHEQFF.

This clonotype was counted ten times or more. The V call is TRBV28, the J call TRBJ1-6; no reliable D call. This CDR3 has 16 residues. The germline V gene has CDR1 MDHEN and CDR2 SYDVKM. V lost 6 bases to trimming and J lost 0 bases, with 12 bases between them. CDR3 residues: CASSLASSSYNSPLHF. CDR3 sequence (DNA): TGTGCCAGCAGCCTAGCTTCAAGCTCCTATAATTCACCCCTCCACTTT. Supplemented by reference TRBV28 and TRBJ1-6, the full variable domain reads DVKVTQSSRYLVKRTGEKVFLECVQDMDHENMFWYRQDPGLGLRLIYFSYDVKMKEKGDIPEGYSVSREKKERFSLILESASTNQTSMYLCASSLASSSYNSPLHFGNGTRLTVT.

The chain has TRBV20-1 and TRBJ2-7; D uncertain. Germline loops: CDR1 DFQATT, CDR2 SNEGSKA (reference sequence). The CDR3 totals 12 residues. The CDR3, as DNA: TGCAGAATTCGCGACGGAGCCTACGAGCAGTACGTC. It is translated as CRIRDGAYEQYV.

This rearrangement joins TRBV10-3 to TRBJ2-1; 7 bases fit TRBD2. This CDR3 has 14 amino acids. Unmatched junction bases numbered 4, after V lost 6 bases and J lost 2 bases. The V gene's germline CDR1 is ENHRY and CDR2 SYGVKD. The DNA of the CDR3 is TGTGCCATCAGGACTAGCTCCACCTACAATGAGCAGTTCTTC. This translates into CAIRTSSTYNEQFF.

The J gene is TRBJ1-1, the V gene TRBV5-4; D remains unclear. Trimming took off 10 bases at V and 3 bases at J, with 16 bases between the two ends. Germline values: CDR1 SGHNT, CDR2 YYREEE (reference sequence). The CDR3 contains 13 residues. The CDR3 nucleotides are TGTGCCGTACGGCCCGCCGGAGACACTGAAGCTTTCTTT. It yields the protein CAVRPAGDTEAFF.

The table lists this clonotype with a few counts. V usage is TRBV7-9 and J usage is TRBJ2-2, with 7 bases that match TRBD2. From germline, CDR1 is SEHNR and CDR2 FQNEAQ (reference sequence). The CDR3 sequence is 20 residues long. V shed 5 bases, J shed 0 bases, and the junction held 18 bases outside the gene matches. The CDR3 nucleotides are TGTGCCAGCAGCAGTCCGTTACACCACATGGGACTAACGAACACCGGGGAGCTGTTTTTT. Its translation: CASSSPLHHMGLTNTGELFF.

This clonotype was detected ten times or more. V usage is TRBV27 and J usage is TRBJ2-1, with 8 positions matching TRBD2. Germline V gene lookup returns CDR1 MNHEY and CDR2 SMNVEV (reference sequence). V gave up 2 bases and J gave up 0 bases; unmatched junction bases: 9. The CDR3 totals 18 residues. The CDR3 reads CASSLGTSSADSYNEQFF. The CDR3 bases are TGTGCCAGCAGTTTAGGGACTAGTTCGGCGGACTCCTACAATGAGCAGTTCTTC.